The 14 T cell receptor beta chains below come from one sample, sequenced in a study of T cell responses to AZD1222 COVID-19 vaccine. Data came from immunoSEQ multiplex PCR; TCRdb stores just in-frame clones and leaves some out. The repertoire has about 85,000 clones, roughly 90% of them found once; the top ten carry 3%. This specimen was peripheral blood, taken on day 0 of AZD1222 vaccination. Source of these receptors: an adult in good health.

V is TRBV7-6 and J is TRBJ2-2; 7 nucleotides align to TRBD2. Germline CDR1 and CDR2: SGHVS and FNYEAQ. The CDR3 is 15 amino acids. Trimming removed 6 bases from V and 2 bases from J; junction bases left unmatched: 6. Written as DNA, the CDR3 is TGTGCCAGCAGTCTCCGGGACTACAACACCGGGGAGCTGTTTTTT. Encoded protein: CASSLRDYNTGELFF.

J is TRBJ1-2 and V is TRBV3-1 (or the pseudogene TRBV3-2), with D perhaps matching TRBD1 (5 bases). The CDR3 length is 12 residues. Germline-derived CDR1 and CDR2 are LGHDT and YNNKEL (reference sequence). Trimming removed 4 bases from V and 8 bases from J, with 11 bases in between. Here the CDR3 reads CASSLSDTGYTF. In DNA, the CDR3 is TGTGCCAGCAGCCTATCGGACACAGGCTACACCTTC.

The gene calls are TRBV15 and TRBJ2-3; TRBD2 agrees at 12 bases. The CDR3 is 16 amino acids. Trimming took 1 base from V and 4 from J; bases not matched to a gene: 3. Germline-derived CDR1 and CDR2 are LNHNV and YYDKDF (reference sequence). CDR3 in DNA: TGTGCCACCAGCAGAGCACTAGCGGGAGGCGCAGATACGCAGTATTTT. This translates into CATSRALAGGADTQYF. Looking up the rest from reference TRBV15 and TRBJ2-3 gives the full variable domain: DAMVIQNPRYQVTQFGKPVTLSCSQTLNHNVMYWYQQKSSQAPKLLFHYYDKDFNNEADTPDNFQSRRPNTSFCFLDIRSPGLGDTAMYLCATSRALAGGADTQYFGPGTRLTVL.

The chain combines TRBV10-1 with TRBJ2-7; no definite D call. With 4 bases removed from V and 2 bases from J, the gap between germline ends came to 12 bases. CDR3 length equals 14 residues. CDR1 is WNHNN and CDR2 is SYGVQD in the germline V gene (reference sequence). The CDR3 is CASSGLASPYEQYF. The CDR3 DNA reads TGCGCCAGCAGTGGGCTGGCGTCCCCCTACGAGCAGTACTTC.

The chain joins TRBV5-8 to TRBJ1-2; D gene ambiguous. This CDR3 comprises 14 residues. V was clipped by 7 bases and J by 7 bases, with 20 bases between them. The V gene's germline CDR1 is SGHTS and CDR2 YDEGEE. The CDR3 coding sequence is TGTGCCAGCCGTCCGGTTGCTCCGGCGGGTGGCTACACCTTC. Translating it yields CASRPVAPAGGYTF. Full variable domain (outside the CDR3, taken from reference TRBV5-8 and TRBJ1-2): EAGVTQSPTHLIKTRGQQATLRCSPISGHTSVYWYQQALGLGLQFLLWYDEGEERNRGNFPPRFSGRQFPNYSSELNVNALELEDSALYLCASRPVAPAGGYTFGSGTRLTVV.

V and J are TRBV28 and TRBJ2-2; possible D gene TRBD1, 6 bases. The length of the CDR3 is 13 residues. The germline V and J ends were trimmed by 8 bases and 9 bases, with 16 bases remaining between them. Germline CDR1 is MDHEN and CDR2 is SYDVKM. The DNA of the CDR3 is TGTGCCAGCCACTCTGGCAGGGGCCGGGAGCTGTTTTTT. Its protein is CASHSGRGRELFF.

V and J are TRBV29-1 and TRBJ2-1; D tentatively fits TRBD1 or TRBD2 (5 bases each). This CDR3 has 16 residues. The V end lost 0 bases, the J end lost 0 bases, and 12 bases lay between the germline ends. Germline V gene data show CDR1 as SQVTM and CDR2 as ANQGSEA. The CDR3 bases are TGCAGCGTTGAAGATGGGGGTCCGAGCTCCTACAATGAGCAGTTCTTC. Amino acids: CSVEDGGPSSYNEQFF.

The gene calls are TRBV7-3 and TRBJ2-7; D gene ambiguous. From germline, CDR1 is SGHTA and CDR2 FQGTGA. This CDR3 is 13 amino acids long. The germline V and J ends were trimmed by 0 bases and 5 bases, with 8 bases remaining between them. CDR3 DNA: TGTGCCAGCAGCTTAACGCGTGGGCACGAGCAGTACTTC. It translates to CASSLTRGHEQYF.

This clone came up once. V is TRBV2 and J is TRBJ1-1, with TRBD1 as a possible D gene (5 bases). In germline, CDR1 is SNHLY, CDR2 FYNNEI. The CDR3 totals 13 residues. Trimming removed 9 bases from V and 1 base from J, with 12 bases in between. For the CDR3, the DNA is TGTGCCAGTGCTGGGGCCCCGAACACTGAAGCTTTCTTT. Protein sequence: CASAGAPNTEAFF.

The J gene is TRBJ2-3, the V gene TRBV5-1; D is unresolved. Germline V gives CDR1 SGHRS, CDR2 YFSETQ. V was clipped by 0 bases and J by 5 bases, with 1 base between them. The CDR3 consists of 11 residues. CDR3 sequence: CASSLEDTQYF. DNA for the CDR3: TGCGCCAGCAGCTTGGAAGATACGCAGTATTTT.

This chain links TRBV28 with TRBJ2-1, with 11 bases lining up with TRBD2. V was pared by 3 bases and J by 4 bases, with 2 bases of the junction left unmatched. The length of the CDR3 is 15 residues. Germline loops: CDR1 MDHEN, CDR2 SYDVKM. Written as DNA, the CDR3 is TGTGCCAGCAGTTTCCTAGCGGGAGGTTACAATGAGCAGTTCTTC. Translating it yields CASSFLAGGYNEQFF.

The rearrangement joins TRBV6-5 to TRBJ1-1, with D unclear. V was trimmed by 2 bases and J by 1 base, leaving 11 bases between them. The germline gives CDR1 MNHEY, CDR2 SVGAGI. This CDR3 comprises 15 residues. The CDR3 reads CASSYAGNTNTEAFF. The CDR3 DNA reads TGTGCCAGCAGTTACGCCGGGAATACGAACACTGAAGCTTTCTTT.

This clone has only a few counts. The chain couples TRBV20-1 to TRBJ2-7, with TRBD2 as a possible D gene (5 bases). The CDR3 totals 11 residues. Germline V gene sequence: CDR1 DFQATT, CDR2 SNEGSKA (reference sequence). Trimming removed 3 bases at V and 5 bases at J, with 8 bases between. The CDR3 region is CSASGNNEQYF. The CDR3 nucleotides are TGCAGTGCTAGCGGGAACAACGAGCAGTACTTC.

The CDR3 sequence is CASTLGQGYEQYF. DNA of the CDR3: TGTGCCAGCACCCTGGGACAGGGCTACGAGCAGTACTTC. The chain uses TRBV12-3 or TRBV12-4 and TRBJ2-7, with 9 bases aligning to TRBD1. The CDR3 has 13 amino acids. V dropped 7 bases and J dropped 3; count of bases not matched to a gene: 4.